This T cell receptor (beta chain) was sequenced during a study of CD8+ T cells in alopecia areata. Treatment: oral pan-JAK inhibitor, 5-10 mg twice daily. Deletions cut 3 bases from V and 0 bases from J, with 6 bases between. Germline V gene data show CDR1 as SGHVT and CDR2 as SQSDAQ. The CDR3 is 15 amino acids. RNA, once extracted, was reverse transcribed into cDNA for use as the sequencing template. The method was immunoSEQ multiplex PCR; TCRdb's version includes in-frame clones alone and lacks a portion of them. The sample records under 130,000 clones, 65% to 90% being singletons. The sequencing here drew on CD8+ T cells sorted from blood, taken around week 31, from a patient treated with tofacitinib. The receptor was isolated from a human donor with alopecia areata. The chain has TRBV7-4 and TRBJ2-6, with no clear D. Here the CDR3 reads CASSFRYSGANVLTF. CDR3 bases: TGTGCCAGCAGCTTTCGGTACTCTGGGGCCAACGTCCTGACTTTC.